The 24 T cell receptor beta chains below were found in one sample sequenced in a study of CD8 T cells in Susac syndrome. An amount of RNA that ranged from roughly 0.45 to 1 ug was reverse transcribed with random hexamers. TCRdb re-analysed the immunoSEQ multiplex PCR reads in MiXCR, keeping a single row per CDR3 protein. The profile covers 130,000 or so distinct CDR3 sequences, with around 94% appearing a single time and less than 0.3% taken by the ten largest. Sequenced input: CD8+ T cells from PBMCs. Every receptor here comes from a human donor with Susac syndrome.

The chain is built from TRBV13 and TRBJ2-4, with TRBD2 as a possible D gene (6 bases). CDR1 and CDR2 from the germline V gene are PRHDT and FYEKMQ (reference sequence). The ends were cut back, 0 bases at V and 3 bases at J, with 12 bases in the middle. The CDR3 consists of 16 residues. CDR3 region: CASSLGTGGIKNIQYF. In nucleotides, the CDR3 is TGTGCCAGCAGCTTAGGGACCGGGGGAATCAAAAACATTCAGTACTTC.

This chain links TRBV4-1 with TRBJ2-7; maybe TRBD1 (5 bases). The CDR3 is 15 residues long. V shed 1 base and J shed 4 bases, with 14 bases lying between them. Germline CDR1 and CDR2: MGHRA and YSYEKL. CDR3 bases: TGCGCCAGCAGCCAAGCCCCCCGGCCAGGGTACGAGCAGTACTTC. Translation gives CASSQAPRPGYEQYF.

The rearrangement joins TRBV3-1 to TRBJ2-5; D perhaps matches TRBD1 (5 bases). Germline V gene data show CDR1 as LGHDT and CDR2 as YNNKEL (reference sequence). CDR3 length: 15 residues. The V end was cut by 0 bases, the J end by 2 bases, with 10 bases between. CDR3 region: CASSQEAGPQETQYF. In DNA form, the CDR3 reads TGTGCCAGCAGCCAAGAGGCAGGGCCTCAAGAGACCCAGTACTTC.

V and J are TRBV7-8 and TRBJ2-7; TRBD2 agrees at 8 bases. This CDR3 region has 16 residues. Germline CDR1 reads SGHVS; CDR2 reads FQNEAQ. J gave up 1 base and V 2 bases, and 7 bases lay outside the gene matches. Here the CDR3 reads CASSLSQRGTSYEQYF. CDR3 nucleotide sequence: TGTGCCAGCAGCTTATCCCAGCGGGGGACGTCCTACGAGCAGTACTTC.

In this sample, this clonotype turned up once. This sequence joins TRBV15 and TRBJ1-1; no clear D gene. Germline V gene sequence: CDR1 LNHNV, CDR2 YYDKDF (reference sequence). CDR3 size: 15 residues. Between the trimmed V and J ends, which lost 5 bases and 0 bases, there was a span of 13 bases. CDR3 in amino acids: CATSVSLFMNTEAFF. In nucleotides, the CDR3 is TGTGCCACCAGCGTCAGTTTGTTTATGAACACTGAAGCTTTCTTT.

This clonotype is a singleton in its sample. The J gene is TRBJ2-2, the V gene TRBV9, with D possibly being TRBD1 (5 bases). Germline V CDR1 and CDR2: SGDLS, YYNGEE. CDR3 length: 13 residues. Trimming cost V 0 bases and J 5 bases, with 5 bases left between them. The CDR3 nucleotides are TGTGCCAGCAGCGTAGAGGGGACCGGGGAGCTGTTTTTT. Translating gives CASSVEGTGELFF.

This chain links TRBV5-1 with TRBJ2-7; D remains unclear. Germline lookup yields CDR1 SGHRS and CDR2 YFSETQ. This CDR3 has 14 amino acids. Trimming removed 0 bases at V and 7 bases at J, with 14 bases between. The CDR3 here is CASSLEKSLFEQYF. CDR3 DNA: TGCGCCAGCAGCTTGGAGAAGAGCCTCTTTGAGCAGTACTTC.

The chain has TRBV20-1 and TRBJ1-2; D uncertain. Germline-derived CDR1 and CDR2 are DFQATT and SNEGSKA (reference sequence). V lost 1 base, J lost 8 bases, and 17 bases lay in between. The CDR3 extends over 14 amino acids. CDR3 sequence: CSARAGVNLAGYTF. CDR3 in DNA: TGCAGTGCTAGAGCCGGAGTGAATCTTGCCGGCTACACCTTC.

The V call is TRBV4-3, the J call TRBJ1-1; 8 bases are a match to TRBD1. Germline CDR1 and CDR2: LGHNA and YSLEER. V lost 3 bases and J lost 7; bases outside the gene matches: 7. CDR3 length: 14 amino acids. This chain's CDR3 is CASSQDRENDEAFF. CDR3 in DNA: TGCGCCAGCAGCCAGGACAGGGAAAACGATGAAGCTTTCTTT.

V is TRBV4-1 and J is TRBJ1-5; unclear D gene. Germline V gene data show CDR1 as MGHRA and CDR2 as YSYEKL. The CDR3 contains 15 residues. V gave up 1 base and J gave up 0 bases, with 7 bases separating them. The CDR3 protein is CASSQGGNSNQPQHF. DNA of the CDR3: TGCGCCAGCAGCCAAGGAGGGAATAGCAATCAGCCCCAGCATTTT.

The J gene is TRBJ1-1, the V gene TRBV13; TRBD1 might be the D (5 bases). V lost 4 bases and J 1 base, leaving 7 bases between the germline ends. The CDR3 consists of 13 residues. Per germline, CDR1 PRHDT and CDR2 FYEKMQ (reference sequence). CDR3 amino acids: CASSSQENTEAFF. The CDR3 DNA sequence: TGTGCCAGCAGCTCACAGGAGAACACTGAAGCTTTCTTT.

This clonotype has just one count. CDR3: CASSFGTATYNEQFF. For the CDR3, the DNA is TGTGCCAGCAGTTTTGGGACCGCAACCTACAATGAGCAGTTCTTC. V usage is TRBV27 and J usage is TRBJ2-1, with D perhaps assigned TRBD1 or TRBD2 (5 bases each). There are 15 residues in the CDR3. Germline loops: CDR1 MNHEY, CDR2 SMNVEV (reference sequence). V was shortened by 3 bases and J by 2 bases, with 11 bases between the two germline ends.

V gene TRBV6-5 combines with J gene TRBJ1-1; D call uncertain. Germline CDR1 and CDR2: MNHEY and SVGAGI. V gave up 5 bases and J gave up 9 bases, with 13 bases separating them. The CDR3 length is 12 residues. This chain's CDR3 is CASSPHPDKAFF. The CDR3 DNA is TGTGCCAGCAGTCCTCACCCCGATAAAGCTTTCTTT.

The V call is TRBV15, the J call TRBJ1-4; tentative D call: TRBD1 (5 bases). V was clipped by 4 bases and J by 2 bases, with 11 bases between them. Germline CDR1 is LNHNV and CDR2 is YYDKDF (reference sequence). This CDR3 region has 15 residues. CDR3 bases: TGTGCCACCAGCACGGGGGGGATCACTAATGAAAAACTGTTTTTT. Residues: CATSTGGITNEKLFF.

The chain has TRBV13 and TRBJ1-3, with D tentatively TRBD1 (5 bases). The CDR3 extends over 13 amino acids. Germline CDR1 reads PRHDT; CDR2 reads FYEKMQ (reference sequence). V was pared by 5 bases and J by 6 bases, with 11 bases between. DNA for the CDR3: TGTGCCAGCAGCGTCGGGGACTTAAACACCATATATTTT. It specifies CASSVGDLNTIYF.

The chain recombines TRBV5-4 with TRBJ2-2, with D perhaps being TRBD1 or TRBD2 (5 bases each). The CDR3 is 15 residues long. V dropped 2 bases and J dropped 4 bases, with 12 bases sitting between them. Germline V gene sequence: CDR1 SGHNT, CDR2 YYREEE (reference sequence). CDR3 loop: CASSFGTDRTGELFF. As DNA, the CDR3 is TGTGCCAGCAGCTTCGGGACGGACCGCACCGGGGAGCTGTTTTTT.

The genes are TRBV4-1 and TRBJ1-1; TRBD1 matches at 7 bases. J gave up 7 bases and V 0 bases, and 8 bases lay outside the gene matches. Germline V CDR1 and CDR2: MGHRA, YSYEKL. This CDR3 has 15 residues. In DNA form, the CDR3 reads TGCGCCAGCAGCCAAGAGGCGGGAGGGGGCGTTGAAGCTTTCTTT. This translates into CASSQEAGGGVEAFF.

This chain connects TRBV7-9 to TRBJ2-5, with D perhaps matching TRBD1 or TRBD2 (6 bases each). Per the germline V gene, CDR1 is SEHNR and CDR2 is FQNEAQ (reference sequence). V lost 0 bases to trimming and J lost 1 base, with 12 bases between them. The CDR3 extends over 16 amino acids. The CDR3 region has the DNA TGTGCCAGCAGCTTAGCGCAAGGGGGAGGCCAAGAGACCCAGTACTTC. It is translated as CASSLAQGGGQETQYF.

The chain recombines TRBV24-1 with TRBJ1-1; D ambiguous. The V gene's germline CDR1 is KGHDR and CDR2 SFDVKD. The CDR3 loop spans 11 amino acids. Trimming removed 7 bases at V and 0 bases at J, with 2 bases between. CDR3 bases: TGTGCCACCAGGGTGAACACTGAAGCTTTCTTT. Residues: CATRVNTEAFF.

This chain uses TRBV20-1 with TRBJ1-1; perhaps TRBD1 as D (6 bases). The CDR3 runs 12 residues. Deletions cut 6 bases from V and 3 bases from J, with 11 bases between. Germline CDR1 DFQATT, CDR2 SNEGSKA (reference sequence). The CDR3 DNA is TGCAGTGCCGACAGGACGGACACTGAAGCTTTCTTT. Translating it yields CSADRTDTEAFF.

The rearrangement uses TRBV20-1 and TRBJ2-7; the D gene is possibly TRBD1 (6 bases). The CDR3 extends over 13 amino acids. Germline V gene data show CDR1 as DFQATT and CDR2 as SNEGSKA (reference sequence). V shed 4 bases and J shed 0 bases, with 10 bases lying between them. The CDR3: CSATGVNSYEQYF. The CDR3 DNA follows: TGCAGTGCTACAGGGGTAAACTCCTACGAGCAGTACTTC.

This chain joins TRBV2 and TRBJ2-1; D remains unclear. V was shortened by 6 bases and J by 6 bases, with 12 bases between the two germline ends. Germline CDR1 reads SNHLY; CDR2 reads FYNNEI. The CDR3 has 13 amino acids. CDR3 in DNA: TGTGCCAGCAGGGCCCCCAATTCCAATGAGCAGTTCTTC. It specifies CASRAPNSNEQFF.

The chain employs TRBV14 and TRBJ1-2; possibly TRBD1 for D (6 bases). This CDR3 has 14 residues. V was cut by 5 bases and J by 2 bases, with 12 bases left in between. Germline CDR1 reads SGHDN; CDR2 reads FVKESK. The CDR3 is CASSGRTANYGYTF. The CDR3 bases are TGTGCCAGCAGCGGACGGACAGCCAACTATGGCTACACCTTC.

This rearrangement joins TRBV27 to TRBJ2-2, with D perhaps TRBD1 (8 bases). CDR1 MNHEY and CDR2 SMNVEV come from the germline V gene (reference sequence). This CDR3 has 14 residues. Trimming removed 3 bases at V and 6 bases at J, with 11 bases between. Here the CDR3 reads CASSFTGGAGELFF. Here the CDR3 DNA reads TGTGCCAGCAGTTTCACAGGGGGGGCCGGGGAGCTGTTTTTT.